This T cell receptor beta chain was captured in a study of shared clonotypes between healthy human individuals. In the study overall: The donor group consisted of two women and a few men, aged 18 to 49.

The CDR3 totals 14 residues. CDR1 is SGHTA, CDR2 FQGNSA, per germline. V lost 6 bases, J lost 0 bases, and 12 bases lay in between. Assay used: immunoSEQ multiplex PCR; TCRdb lists only in-frame clones, some missing. The sample has about 700,000 clones, approximately 79% seen once. This chain joins TRBV7-2 and TRBJ2-7, with D possibly TRBD1 on 6 matching bases. Source material: memory CD4+ T cells sorted from blood. This sample's subset: CD45RA-negative fraction. The sequence was collected from a woman in her 30s in good health. CDR3 in amino acids: CASSSDRSSYEQYF. The CDR3 DNA sequence: TGTGCCAGCAGTTCCGACAGGAGCTCCTACGAGCAGTACTTC.